This T cell receptor beta chain was profiled in a study of Ad26.COV2.S vaccination and SARS-CoV-2 variants. Overall study: COV1001, an Ad26.COV2.S trial, supplied this vaccine-arm donor. Whole-study results and caveats: Vaccine recipients surpassed placebo recipients in spike-specific TCR breadth.

This CDR3 has 12 amino acids. Germline V lookup: CDR1 SGHRS, CDR2 YFSETQ. After removal of 4 bases from V and 12 bases from J, the junction contained 6 bases not matched to a gene. TCRdb keeps only in-frame clones here, not all; method: immunoSEQ multiplex PCR. This table has 300,000 to 400,000 clones, 85% to 90% appearing once. As for this clone: The antigen is unknown.

Treatment given: roughly 18 received Ad26.COV2.S at low or high dose, single or two shots; about five received placebo; per-sample allocation not given. All samples were drawn on day 63, counting from the first vaccine or placebo injection. Material: peripheral blood, obtained in a trial of Ad26.COV2.S vaccine versus placebo. The genes are TRBV5-1 and TRBJ1-1; 10 nucleotides agree with TRBD1. The source of this sequence is a person aged 18-65 years who received the Ad26.COV2.S COVID-19 vaccine or a placebo. The CDR3 region is CASSPGQGTTFF. The CDR3 DNA follows: TGCGCCAGCAGCCCGGGACAGGGGACCACTTTCTTT.